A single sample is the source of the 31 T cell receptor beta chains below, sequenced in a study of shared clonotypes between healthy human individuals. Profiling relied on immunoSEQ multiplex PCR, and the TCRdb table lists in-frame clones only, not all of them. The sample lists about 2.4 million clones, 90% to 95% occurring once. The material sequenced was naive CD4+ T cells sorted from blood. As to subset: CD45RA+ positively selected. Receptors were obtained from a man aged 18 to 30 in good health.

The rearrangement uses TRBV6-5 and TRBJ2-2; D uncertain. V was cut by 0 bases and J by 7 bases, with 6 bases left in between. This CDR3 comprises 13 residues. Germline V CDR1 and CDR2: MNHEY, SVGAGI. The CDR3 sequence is CASSYSTHGELFF. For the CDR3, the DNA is TGTGCCAGCAGTTACTCGACCCACGGGGAGCTGTTTTTT.

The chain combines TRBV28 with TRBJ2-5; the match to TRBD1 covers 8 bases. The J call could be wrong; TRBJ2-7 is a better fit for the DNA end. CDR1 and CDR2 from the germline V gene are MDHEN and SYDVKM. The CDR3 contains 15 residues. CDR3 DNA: TGTGCCAGCAGTTTGATTGGGACAGGCTCCTACGAGCAGTACTTC. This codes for CASSLIGTGSYEQYF.

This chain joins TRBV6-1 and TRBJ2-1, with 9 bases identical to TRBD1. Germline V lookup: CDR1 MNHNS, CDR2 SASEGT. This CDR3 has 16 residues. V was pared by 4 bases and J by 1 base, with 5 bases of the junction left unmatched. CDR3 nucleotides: TGTGCCAGCAGTGCCCCCGGGACAGGGTCCTACAATGAGCAGTTCTTC. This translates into CASSAPGTGSYNEQFF.

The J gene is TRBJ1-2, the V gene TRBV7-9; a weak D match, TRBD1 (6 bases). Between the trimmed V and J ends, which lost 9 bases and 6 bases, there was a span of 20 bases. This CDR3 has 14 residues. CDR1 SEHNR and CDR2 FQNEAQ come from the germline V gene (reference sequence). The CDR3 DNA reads TGTGCCAGTGGATACCGGGACATAGAGCATGGCTACACCTTC. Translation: CASGYRDIEHGYTF. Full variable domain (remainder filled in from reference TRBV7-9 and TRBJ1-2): DTGVSQNPRHKITKRGQNVTFRCDPISEHNRLYWYRQTLGQGPEFLTYFQNEAQLEKSRLLSDRFSAERPKGSFSTLEIQRTEQGDSAMYLCASGYRDIEHGYTFGSGTRLTVV.

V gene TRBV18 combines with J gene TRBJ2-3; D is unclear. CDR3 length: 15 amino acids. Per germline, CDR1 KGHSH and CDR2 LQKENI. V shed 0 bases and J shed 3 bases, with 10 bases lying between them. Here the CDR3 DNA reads TGTGCCAGCTCACCACCGGCTAGAGCAACAGATACGCAGTATTTT. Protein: CASSPPARATDTQYF.

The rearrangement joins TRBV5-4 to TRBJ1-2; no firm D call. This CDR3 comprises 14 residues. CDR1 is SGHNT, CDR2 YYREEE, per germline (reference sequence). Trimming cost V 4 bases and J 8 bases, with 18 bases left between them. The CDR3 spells CASSPAGRQAGYTF. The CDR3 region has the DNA TGTGCCAGCAGCCCCGCCGGCCGCCAAGCGGGCTACACCTTC.

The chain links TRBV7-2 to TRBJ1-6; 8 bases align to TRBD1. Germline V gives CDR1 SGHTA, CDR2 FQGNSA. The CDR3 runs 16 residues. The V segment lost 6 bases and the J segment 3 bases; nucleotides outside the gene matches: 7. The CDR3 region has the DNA TGTGCCAGCAGTTCCACCGGGACAGGCTATAATTCACCCCTCCACTTT. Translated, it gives CASSSTGTGYNSPLHF.

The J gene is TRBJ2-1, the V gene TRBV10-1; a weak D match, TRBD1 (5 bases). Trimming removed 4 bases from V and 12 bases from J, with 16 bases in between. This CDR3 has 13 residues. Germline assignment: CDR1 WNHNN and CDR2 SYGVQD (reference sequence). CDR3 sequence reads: CASSGGRQFAQFF. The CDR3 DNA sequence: TGCGCCAGCAGTGGGGGCCGACAGTTTGCGCAGTTCTTC.

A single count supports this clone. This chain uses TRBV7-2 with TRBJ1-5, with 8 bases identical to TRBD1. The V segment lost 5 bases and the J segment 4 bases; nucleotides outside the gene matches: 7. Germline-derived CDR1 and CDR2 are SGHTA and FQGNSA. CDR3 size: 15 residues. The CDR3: CASSVQGAANQPQHF. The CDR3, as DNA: TGTGCCAGCAGCGTCCAGGGGGCCGCGAATCAGCCCCAGCATTTT.

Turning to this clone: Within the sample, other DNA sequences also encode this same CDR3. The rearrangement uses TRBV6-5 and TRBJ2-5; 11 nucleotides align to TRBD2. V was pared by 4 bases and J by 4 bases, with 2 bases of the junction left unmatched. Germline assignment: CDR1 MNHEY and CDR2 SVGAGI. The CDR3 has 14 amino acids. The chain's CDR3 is CASSSSGGTETQYF. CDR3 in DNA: TGTGCCAGCAGTTCTAGCGGGGGGACAGAGACCCAGTACTTC.

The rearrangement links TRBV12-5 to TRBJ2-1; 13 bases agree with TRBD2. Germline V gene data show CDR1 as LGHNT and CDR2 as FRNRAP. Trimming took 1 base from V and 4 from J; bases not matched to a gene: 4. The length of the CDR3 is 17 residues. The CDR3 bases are TGTGCTAGTGGTTTGGGACTAGCGGGAGGTCTATACAATGAGCAGTTCTTC. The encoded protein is CASGLGLAGGLYNEQFF. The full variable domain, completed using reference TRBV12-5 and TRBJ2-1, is DARVTQTPRHKVTEMGQEVTMRCQPILGHNTVFWYRQTMMQGLELLAYFRNRAPLDDSGMPKDRFSAEMPDATLATLKIQPSEPRDSAVYFCASGLGLAGGLYNEQFFGPGTRLTVL.

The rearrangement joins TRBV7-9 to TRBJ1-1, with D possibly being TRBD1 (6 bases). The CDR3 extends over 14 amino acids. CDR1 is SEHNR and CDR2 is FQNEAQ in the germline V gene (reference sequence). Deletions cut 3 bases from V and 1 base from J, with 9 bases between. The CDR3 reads CASSFLQGNTEAFF. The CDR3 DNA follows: TGTGCCAGCAGCTTCCTACAGGGGAACACTGAAGCTTTCTTT.

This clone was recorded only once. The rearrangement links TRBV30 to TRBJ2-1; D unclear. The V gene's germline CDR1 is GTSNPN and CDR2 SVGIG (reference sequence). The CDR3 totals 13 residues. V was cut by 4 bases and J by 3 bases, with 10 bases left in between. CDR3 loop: CAWTIRFYNEQFF. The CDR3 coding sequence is TGTGCCTGGACTATAAGGTTCTACAATGAGCAGTTCTTC.

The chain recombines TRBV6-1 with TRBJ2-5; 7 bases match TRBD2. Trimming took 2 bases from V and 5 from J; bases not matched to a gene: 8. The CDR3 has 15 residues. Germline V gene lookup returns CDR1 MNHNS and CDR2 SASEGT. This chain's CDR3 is CASSERAGVGETQYF. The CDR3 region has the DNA TGTGCCAGCAGTGAAAGGGCGGGAGTGGGGGAGACCCAGTACTTC.

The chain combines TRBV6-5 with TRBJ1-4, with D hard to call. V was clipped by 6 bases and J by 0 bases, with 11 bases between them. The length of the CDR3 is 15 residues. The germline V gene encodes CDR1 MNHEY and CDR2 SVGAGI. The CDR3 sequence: CASSPGRPTNEKLFF. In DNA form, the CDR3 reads TGTGCCAGCAGCCCAGGTCGCCCAACTAATGAAAAACTGTTTTTT.

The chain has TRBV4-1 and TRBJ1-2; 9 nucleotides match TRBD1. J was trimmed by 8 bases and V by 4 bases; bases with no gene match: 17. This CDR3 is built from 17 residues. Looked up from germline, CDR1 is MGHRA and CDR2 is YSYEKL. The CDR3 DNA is TGCGCCAGCAGCCCCCCAGGTGGGACAGGGAGGGTCAACGGCTACACCTTC. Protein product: CASSPPGGTGRVNGYTF.

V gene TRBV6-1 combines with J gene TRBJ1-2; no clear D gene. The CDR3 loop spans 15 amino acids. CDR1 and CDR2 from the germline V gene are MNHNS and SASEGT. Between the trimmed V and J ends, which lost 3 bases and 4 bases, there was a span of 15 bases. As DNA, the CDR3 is TGTGCCAGCAGTGACGGGGTATCGGAGGCCTATGGCTACACCTTC. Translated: CASSDGVSEAYGYTF.

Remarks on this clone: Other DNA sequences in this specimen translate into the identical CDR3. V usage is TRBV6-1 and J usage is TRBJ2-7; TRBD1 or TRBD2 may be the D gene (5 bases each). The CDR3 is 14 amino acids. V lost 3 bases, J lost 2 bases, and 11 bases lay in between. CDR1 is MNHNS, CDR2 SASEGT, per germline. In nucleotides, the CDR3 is TGTGCCAGCAGTGATGGGACGGGAACCTACGAGCAGTACTTC. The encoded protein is CASSDGTGTYEQYF.

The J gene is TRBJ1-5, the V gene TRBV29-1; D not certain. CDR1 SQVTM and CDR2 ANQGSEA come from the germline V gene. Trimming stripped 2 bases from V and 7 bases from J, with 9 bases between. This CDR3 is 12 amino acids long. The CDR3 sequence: CSVESSGQPQHF. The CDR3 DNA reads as TGCAGCGTTGAATCAAGTGGCCAGCCCCAGCATTTT.

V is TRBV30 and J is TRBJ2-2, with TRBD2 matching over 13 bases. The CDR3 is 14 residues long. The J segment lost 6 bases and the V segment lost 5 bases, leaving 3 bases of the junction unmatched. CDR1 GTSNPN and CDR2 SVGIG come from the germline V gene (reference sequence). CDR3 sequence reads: CAWGLAGVAGELFF. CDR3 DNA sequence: TGTGCCTGGGGACTAGCGGGAGTTGCCGGGGAGCTGTTTTTT.

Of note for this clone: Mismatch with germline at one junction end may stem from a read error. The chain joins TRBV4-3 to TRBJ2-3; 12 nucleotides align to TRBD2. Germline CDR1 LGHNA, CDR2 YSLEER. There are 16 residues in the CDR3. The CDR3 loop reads CASRQGTSGSTDTQYF. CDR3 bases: TGCGCCAGCAGGCAAGGGACTAGCGGGAGCACAGATACGCAGTATTTT.

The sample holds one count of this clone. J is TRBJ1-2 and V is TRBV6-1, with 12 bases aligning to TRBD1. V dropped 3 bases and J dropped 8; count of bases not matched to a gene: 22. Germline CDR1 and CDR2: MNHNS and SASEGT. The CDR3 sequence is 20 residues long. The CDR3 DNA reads TGTGCCAGCAGTGACGGGGCCCGGGGACAGGGGGCTTCTCGGGCGCGCGGCTACACCTTC. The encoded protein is CASSDGARGQGASRARGYTF.

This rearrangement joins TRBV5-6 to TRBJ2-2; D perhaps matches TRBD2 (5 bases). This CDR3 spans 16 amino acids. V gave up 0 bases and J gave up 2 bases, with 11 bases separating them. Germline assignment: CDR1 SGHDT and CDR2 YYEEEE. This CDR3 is CASSLGLAKNTGELFF. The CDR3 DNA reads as TGTGCCAGCAGCTTGGGTCTAGCTAAAAACACCGGGGAGCTGTTTTTT. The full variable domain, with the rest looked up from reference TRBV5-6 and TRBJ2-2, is DAGVTQSPTHLIKTRGQQVTLRCSPKSGHDTVSWYQQALGQGPQFIFQYYEEEERQRGNFPDRFSGHQFPNYSSELNVNALLLGDSALYLCASSLGLAKNTGELFFGEGSRLTVL.

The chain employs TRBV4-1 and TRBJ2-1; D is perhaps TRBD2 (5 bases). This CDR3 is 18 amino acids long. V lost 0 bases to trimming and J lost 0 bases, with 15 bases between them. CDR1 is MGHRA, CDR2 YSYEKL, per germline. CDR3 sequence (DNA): TGCGCCAGCAGCCAAGATTTTCAGCGGTCAGGCTCCTACAATGAGCAGTTCTTC. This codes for CASSQDFQRSGSYNEQFF.

CDR3 DNA: TGTGCCAGCAGTCGGCTGTGGGTTGAAGCTTTCTTT. This codes for CASSRLWVEAFF. The chain uses TRBV28 and TRBJ1-1, with D hard to call. Looked up from germline, CDR1 is MDHEN and CDR2 is SYDVKM. The CDR3 has 12 residues. The V gene lost 5 bases and the J gene lost 7 bases, with 11 bases spanning the gap.

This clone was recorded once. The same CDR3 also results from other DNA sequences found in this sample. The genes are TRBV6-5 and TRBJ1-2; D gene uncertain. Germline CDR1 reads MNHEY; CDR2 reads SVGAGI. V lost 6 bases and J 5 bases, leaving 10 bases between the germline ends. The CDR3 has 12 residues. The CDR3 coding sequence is TGTGCCAGCAGAAACACGGGTTATGGCTACACCTTC. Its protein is CASRNTGYGYTF.

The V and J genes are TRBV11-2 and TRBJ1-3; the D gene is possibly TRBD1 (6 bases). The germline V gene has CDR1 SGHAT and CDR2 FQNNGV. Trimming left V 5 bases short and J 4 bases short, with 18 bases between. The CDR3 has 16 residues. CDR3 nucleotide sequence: TGTGCCAGCAGCACCCTTAAGGGGGTCAAAGGAAACACCATATATTTT. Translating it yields CASSTLKGVKGNTIYF.

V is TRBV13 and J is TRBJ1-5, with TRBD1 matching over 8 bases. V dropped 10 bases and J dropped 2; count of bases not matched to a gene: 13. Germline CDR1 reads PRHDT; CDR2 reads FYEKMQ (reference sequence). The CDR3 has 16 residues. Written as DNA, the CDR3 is TGTGCCACTTTGCCCCGAACAGGGGGTTGCAATCAGCCCCAGCATTTT. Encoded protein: CATLPRTGGCNQPQHF.

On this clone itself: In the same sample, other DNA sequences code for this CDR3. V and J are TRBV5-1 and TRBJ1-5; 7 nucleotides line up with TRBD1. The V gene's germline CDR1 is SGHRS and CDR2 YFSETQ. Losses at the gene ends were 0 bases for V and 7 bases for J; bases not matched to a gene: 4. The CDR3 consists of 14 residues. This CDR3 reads CASSLGQGGQPQHF. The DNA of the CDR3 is TGCGCCAGCAGCTTGGGACAGGGTGGGCAGCCCCAGCATTTT.

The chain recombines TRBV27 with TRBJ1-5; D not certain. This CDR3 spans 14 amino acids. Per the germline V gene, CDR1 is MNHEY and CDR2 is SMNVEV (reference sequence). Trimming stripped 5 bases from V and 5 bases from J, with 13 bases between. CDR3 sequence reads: CASSVGDFHQPQHF. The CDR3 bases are TGTGCCAGCAGTGTAGGCGATTTCCATCAGCCCCAGCATTTT.

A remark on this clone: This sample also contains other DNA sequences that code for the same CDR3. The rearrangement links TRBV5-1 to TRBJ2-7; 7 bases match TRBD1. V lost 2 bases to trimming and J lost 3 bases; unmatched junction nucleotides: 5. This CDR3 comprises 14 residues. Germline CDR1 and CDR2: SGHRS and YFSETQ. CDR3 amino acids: CASSLGGLGYEQYF. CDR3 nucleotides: TGCGCCAGCAGCTTAGGGGGCTTGGGCTACGAGCAGTACTTC.